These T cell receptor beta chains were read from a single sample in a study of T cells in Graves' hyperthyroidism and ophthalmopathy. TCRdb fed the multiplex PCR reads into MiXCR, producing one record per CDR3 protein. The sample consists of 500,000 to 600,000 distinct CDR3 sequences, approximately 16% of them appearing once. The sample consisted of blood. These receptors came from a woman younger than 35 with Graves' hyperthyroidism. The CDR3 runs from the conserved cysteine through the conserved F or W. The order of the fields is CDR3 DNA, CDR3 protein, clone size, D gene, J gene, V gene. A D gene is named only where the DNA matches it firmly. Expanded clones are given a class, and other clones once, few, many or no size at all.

TGTGCCAGCAGCTTAGAGGTCGGTCGTCTCTCTGGAAACACCATATATTTT	CASSLEVGRLSGNTIYF	-	-	TRBJ1-3	TRBV7-2
TGTGCCAGCAGCCAAGTAGCCGGGAGAATACGCACAGATACGCAGTATTTT	CASSQVAGRIRTDTQYF	many	-	TRBJ2-3	TRBV3-1
TGTGCCAGCTCACTACCGGACGGCGATACGCAGTATTTT	CASSLPDGDTQYF	-	-	TRBJ2-3	TRBV18
TGTGCTAGTGCCATGAGGACTGCATCCTACGAGCAGTACTTC	CASAMRTASYEQYF	few	-	TRBJ2-7	TRBV12-5
TGTGCCAGCAGCTTCGGACTAGCGGGGGCTACCGGTTTTGAGCAGTTCTTC	CASSFGLAGATGFEQFF	few	TRBD2	TRBJ2-1	TRBV7-2
TGTGCCAGCGGGCGGGAGGGCCTTGACGAGCAGTACTTC	CASGREGLDEQYF	-	TRBD2	TRBJ2-7	TRBV5-4
TGTGCCTGGGGGATGATTAGCGCACCGGGCTACGAGCAGTACTTC	CAWGMISAPGYEQYF	-	-	TRBJ2-7	TRBV30
TGTGCCAGCAGTGAAGTTAGCGGGGGGGCCGAAGATACGCAGTATTTT	CASSEVSGGAEDTQYF	many	TRBD2	TRBJ2-3	TRBV6-1
TGTGCCAGCAGTGAACTTGGGACTAGCAAATGGGATACGCAGTATTTT	CASSELGTSKWDTQYF	once	TRBD2	TRBJ2-3	TRBV6-1
TGTGCCAGCAGCTTGGCAGGGAGGCACCAAGAGACCCAGTACTTC	CASSLAGRHQETQYF	few	-	TRBJ2-5	TRBV7-9
TGTGCCAACGAGGGACGGATAATTGGAAACACCATATATTTT	CANEGRIIGNTIYF	-	-	TRBJ1-3	TRBV6-2/TRBV6-3
TGTGCCAGCAGTGAAGACAGGAGAAACTATGGCTACACCTTC	CASSEDRRNYGYTF	-	-	TRBJ1-2	TRBV2
TGTGCCAGCAGCAGGGGGGTTTCACCCCTCCACTTT	CASSRGVSPLHF	-	-	TRBJ1-6	TRBV11-3
TGTGCCAGCAGTTTAGACGGGAGGGTCGGCAATGAGCAGTTCTTC	CASSLDGRVGNEQFF	many	TRBD2	TRBJ2-1	TRBV27
TGTGCCAGCAGTTACTCCCGGGACAGTGAGCAGTTCTTC	CASSYSRDSEQFF	few	TRBD1	TRBJ2-1	TRBV6-5
TGTGCCATCACCGACACTAACTATGGCTACACCTTC	CAITDTNYGYTF	-	-	TRBJ1-2	TRBV10-3
TGTGCCAGCAGCTTAGAGCCGTACAGGGGGACGGGGAACACTGAAGCATTCTTT	CASSLEPYRGTGNTEAFF	-	TRBD1	TRBJ1-1	TRBV7-6
TGTGCCAGCAGTGACGGGGGTGGCTCGGGTCACGATGAGCAGTTCTTC	CASSDGGGSGHDEQFF	-	-	TRBJ2-1	TRBV6-4
TGTGCCAGCAGCCTCAACAGGGGGGGGGTTCAGCCCCAGCATTTT	CASSLNRGGVQPQHF	many	TRBD1	TRBJ1-5	TRBV6-1
TGTGCCAGCAACTTGGGACAGGGAACAATCGAGACCTACGAGCAGTACTTC	CASNLGQGTIETYEQYF	-	TRBD1	TRBJ2-7	TRBV7-9
TGTGCCAGCAGCCAGGTCGCCAGTAGGACCGGGGAGCTGTTTTTT	CASSQVASRTGELFF	many	-	TRBJ2-2	TRBV3-1
TGCAGTGCTCAGTCCGGCGGGGCTAGCGGGGGTAATGAGCAGTTCTTC	CSAQSGGASGGNEQFF	many	TRBD2	TRBJ2-1	TRBV20-1
TGTGCCAGCAGAGAAGGAAGGGACAGTTGGAACACTGAAGCTTTCTTT	CASREGRDSWNTEAFF	many	TRBD1	TRBJ1-1	TRBV2
TGTGCCAGCAGCCCAAGACGTTTCAGTACAGGACTCGCAGATACGCAGTATTTT	CASSPRRFSTGLADTQYF	many	-	TRBJ2-3	TRBV14
TGTGCTAGTGGTTTGGTAGTGGGTAACACCGGGGAGCTGTTTTTT	CASGLVVGNTGELFF	-	-	TRBJ2-2	TRBV12-5
TGTGCCAGTAGCTCAGGTGAACCTCCCTACGAGCAGTACTTC	CASSSGEPPYEQYF	-	-	TRBJ2-7	TRBV19
TGTGCCAGCAGCCAACCGGGACTTACTACGCAGTATTTT	CASSQPGLTTQYF	many	-	TRBJ2-3	TRBV3-1
TGTGCCAGCAGCTTACGCAGGGACCGCCTCTACGAGCAGTACTTC	CASSLRRDRLYEQYF	-	-	TRBJ2-7	TRBV7-9
TGCGCCAGCACCGAGGCGGGGTTAAACACTGAAGCTTTCTTT	CASTEAGLNTEAFF	many	-	TRBJ1-1	TRBV5-1
TGTGCCAGCAGCCGCCACCGGGGGGGGCTGGCCAAAAACATTCAGTACTTC	CASSRHRGGLAKNIQYF	few	TRBD2	TRBJ2-4	TRBV7-9
TGTGCCAGCAGTTTAAGGAGCGGGAGGTTCACCGGGGAGCTGTTTTTT	CASSLRSGRFTGELFF	few	TRBD2	TRBJ2-2	TRBV27
TGTGCCAGCAGCCAACAGGGTTCCAGCACAGATACGCAGTATTTT	CASSQQGSSTDTQYF	many	-	TRBJ2-3	TRBV7-2
TGCAGTGCATTCCGGGGGATAGAATCACCCCTCCACTTT	CSAFRGIESPLHF	-	-	TRBJ1-6	TRBV20-1
TGTGCCACCAGTGTCGTAAGGACAGGGGAGTCGAATCAGCCCCAGCATTTT	CATSVVRTGESNQPQHF	-	TRBD1	TRBJ1-5	TRBV24-1
TGTGCCAGCAGCTTTGGGGGGCCAAGGACCGGGGAGCTGTTTTTT	CASSFGGPRTGELFF	-	-	TRBJ2-2	TRBV5-4
TGTGCCAGCAGTTCCACAGGGTATGCGGCCTACGAGCAGTACTTC	CASSSTGYAAYEQYF	many	-	TRBJ2-7	TRBV28
TGTGCCAGCAACCGGGAGGGGCCCTATGGCTACACCTTC	CASNREGPYGYTF	-	-	TRBJ1-2	TRBV12-3/TRBV12-4
TGTGCCACCAATGATTGGGGGAATGAGCAGTTCTTC	CATNDWGNEQFF	few	-	TRBJ2-1	TRBV24-1
TGTGCCAGCAGCTCCGGGGCGGGCCACACAGATACGCAGTATTTT	CASSSGAGHTDTQYF	-	-	TRBJ2-3	TRBV7-3
TGTGCCAGCAGTTCCGGACAGGGGAGGCAGCCCCAGCATTTT	CASSSGQGRQPQHF	many	TRBD1	TRBJ1-5	TRBV6-2/TRBV6-3
TGTGCCAGCAGCCAAGGTGGATTAGCGTTCACCTACGAGCAGTACTTC	CASSQGGLAFTYEQYF	many	-	TRBJ2-7	TRBV7-8
TGTGCCAGCAGCCAAGATTTCGGAAGTCAGCCCCAGCATTTT	CASSQDFGSQPQHF	few	-	TRBJ1-5	TRBV3-1
TGTGCCAGCAACCACCCCGGGACAGGAGCCAAAAACATTCAGTACTTC	CASNHPGTGAKNIQYF	-	TRBD1	TRBJ2-4	TRBV28
TGTGCCAGCAGCTTAGCAGGGACGGTGCTTGGCTACACCTTC	CASSLAGTVLGYTF	many	-	TRBJ1-2	TRBV7-2
TGTGCCATCAACGGACTAGCGGGCGACACAGATACGCAGTATTTT	CAINGLAGDTDTQYF	few	TRBD2	TRBJ2-3	TRBV10-3